These 5 T cell receptor beta chains share one sample of origin, sequenced in a study of T cells expressing NK-cell markers. Using the 5' RACE reads, TCRdb records one entry per CDR3 protein without DNA. The listing records approximately 420,000 distinct CDR3 sequences. The sequenced material came from blood T cells: a sorted CD56 or NKG2C T cell subset, CD4+ or CD8+ T cells, or bulk PBMC T cells (not recorded which). All receptors come from a woman aged 45 to 65 in good health.

The chain links TRBV4-1 to TRBJ2-4; without DNA, the TCRdb call of TRBD1 cannot be checked. Looked up from germline, CDR1 is MGHRA and CDR2 is YSYEKL. The CDR3 loop spans 13 amino acids. The CDR3 here is CASSQEGGNIQYF.

The chain employs TRBV20-1 and TRBJ2-1; absent DNA, TCRdb's TRBD2 call cannot be checked. Germline V lookup: CDR1 DFQATT, CDR2 SNEGSKA (reference sequence). The CDR3 contains 17 residues. CDR3 sequence: CSPHAAGDAGARNEQFF.

V is TRBV29-1 and J is TRBJ2-4; TCRdb's D call of TRBD1 is untestable without DNA. The CDR3 is 15 residues long. The germline V gene encodes CDR1 SQVTM and CDR2 ANQGSEA. The CDR3 sequence: CSVGIPAGLGYIQYF.

The gene calls are TRBV5-1 and TRBJ1-1. In germline, CDR1 is SGHRS, CDR2 YFSETQ. The CDR3 contains 14 residues. This CDR3 reads CASSFQEDRTEAFF.

Here the CDR3 reads CASRRSGGVEETQYF. This chain connects TRBV27 to TRBJ2-5; TCRdb reports TRBD1, a call that lacks DNA to check it against. This CDR3 contains 15 residues. In germline, CDR1 is MNHEY, CDR2 SMNVEV (reference sequence).